This T cell receptor beta chain was observed in a study of identical twins. Study results and limitations: Sequences that were out-of-frame, alpha and twin-shared displayed an excess of low generation probability. Twins' surplus sharing was weaker for beta out-of-frame sequences.

This clonotype was counted between two and nine times. Its antigen remains unknown. TCRdb itself ran the 5' RACE reads through MiXCR, one entry per CDR3 protein. The profile shows about 470,000 distinct CDR3 sequences, roughly a quarter of them singletons. Only healthy Caucasians were included as donors. The V and J ends lost 4 bases and 1 base respectively, with 16 bases between them. Germline CDR1 reads DFQATT; CDR2 reads SNEGSKA (reference sequence). The CDR3 totals 15 residues. The same sample was also used in a study of T cells expressing NK-cell markers. As that report states: Among CD8+ T cells from about six donors, dominant NKG2C+ clonotypes accounted for roughly 1.0-8%.

The receptor was isolated from a woman between 18 and 30 years old in good health. The chain joins TRBV20-1 to TRBJ1-1, with D unresolved. What was sequenced was CD4+ T cells sorted from blood. DNA of the CDR3: TGCAGTGCTATCCGCGCGGGAGCCTCGAACACTGAAGCTTTCTTT. As protein: CSAIRAGASNTEAFF.